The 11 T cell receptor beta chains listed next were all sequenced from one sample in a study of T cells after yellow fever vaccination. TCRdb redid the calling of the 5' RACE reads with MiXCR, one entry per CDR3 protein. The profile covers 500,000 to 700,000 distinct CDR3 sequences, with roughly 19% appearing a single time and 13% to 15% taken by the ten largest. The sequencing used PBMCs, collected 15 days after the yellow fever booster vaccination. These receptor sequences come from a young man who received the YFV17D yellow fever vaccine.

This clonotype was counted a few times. The CDR3 loop is CSARVWAGDEQFF. In DNA form, the CDR3 reads TGCAGTGCTAGAGTTTGGGCCGGGGATGAGCAGTTCTTC. The rearrangement uses TRBV20-1 and TRBJ2-1; a weak D match, TRBD2 (5 bases). The CDR3 runs to 13 residues. Germline V CDR1 and CDR2: DFQATT, SNEGSKA (reference sequence). Trimming shortened V by 1 base and J by 8 bases, and 12 bases separated the two germline ends.

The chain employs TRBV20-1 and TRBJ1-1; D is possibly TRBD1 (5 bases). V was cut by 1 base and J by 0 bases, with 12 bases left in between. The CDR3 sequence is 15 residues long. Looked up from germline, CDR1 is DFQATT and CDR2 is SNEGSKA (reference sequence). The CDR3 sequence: CSARVGGSMNTEAFF. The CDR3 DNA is TGCAGTGCTAGAGTCGGGGGGAGCATGAACACTGAAGCTTTCTTT.

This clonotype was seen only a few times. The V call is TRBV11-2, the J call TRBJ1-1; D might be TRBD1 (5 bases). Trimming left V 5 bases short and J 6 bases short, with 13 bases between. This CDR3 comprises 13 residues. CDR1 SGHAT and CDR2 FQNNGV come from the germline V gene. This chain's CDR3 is CASSVFRAPEAFF. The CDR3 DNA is TGTGCCAGCAGCGTGTTCAGGGCGCCTGAAGCTTTCTTT.

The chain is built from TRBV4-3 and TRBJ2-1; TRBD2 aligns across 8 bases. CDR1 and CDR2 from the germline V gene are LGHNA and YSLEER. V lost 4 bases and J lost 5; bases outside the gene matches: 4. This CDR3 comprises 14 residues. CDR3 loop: CASSRGLADNEQFF. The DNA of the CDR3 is TGCGCCAGCAGCCGAGGACTAGCCGACAATGAGCAGTTCTTC.

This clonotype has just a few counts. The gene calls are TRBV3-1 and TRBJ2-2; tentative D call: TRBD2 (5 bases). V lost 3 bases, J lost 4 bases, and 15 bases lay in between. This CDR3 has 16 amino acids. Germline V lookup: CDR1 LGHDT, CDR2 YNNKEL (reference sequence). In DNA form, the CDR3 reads TGTGCCAGCAGCCACCAACTGACTATTGGCACCGGGGAGCTGTTTTTT. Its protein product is CASSHQLTIGTGELFF.

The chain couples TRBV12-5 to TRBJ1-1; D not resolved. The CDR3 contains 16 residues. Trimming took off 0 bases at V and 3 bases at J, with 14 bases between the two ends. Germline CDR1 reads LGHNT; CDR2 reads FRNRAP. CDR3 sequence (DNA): TGTGCTAGTGGTTTGGTACGGACCTCCGGGGACACTGAAGCTTTCTTT. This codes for CASGLVRTSGDTEAFF.

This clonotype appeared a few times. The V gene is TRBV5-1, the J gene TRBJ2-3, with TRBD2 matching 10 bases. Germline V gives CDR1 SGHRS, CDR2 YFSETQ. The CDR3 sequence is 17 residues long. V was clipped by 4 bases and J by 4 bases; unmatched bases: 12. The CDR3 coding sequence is TGCGCCAGCAGCCACCGCAGCCTAGCGGGGGTCGCAGATACGCAGTATTTT. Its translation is CASSHRSLAGVADTQYF.

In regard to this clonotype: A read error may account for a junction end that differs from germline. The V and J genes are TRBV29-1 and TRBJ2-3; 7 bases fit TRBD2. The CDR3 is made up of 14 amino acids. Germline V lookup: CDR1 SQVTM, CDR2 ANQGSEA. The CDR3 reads CSVEDSGSTDTQYF. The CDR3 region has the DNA TGCAGCGTCGAAGATAGCGGGAGCACAGATACGCAGTATTTT.

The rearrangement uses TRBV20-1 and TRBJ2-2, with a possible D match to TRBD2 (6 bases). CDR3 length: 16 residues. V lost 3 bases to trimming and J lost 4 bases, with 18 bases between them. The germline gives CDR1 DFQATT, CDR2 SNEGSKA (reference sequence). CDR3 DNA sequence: TGCAGTGCTAGGGGGAATACGGGAGTGGGCACCGGGGAGCTGTTTTTT. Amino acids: CSARGNTGVGTGELFF.

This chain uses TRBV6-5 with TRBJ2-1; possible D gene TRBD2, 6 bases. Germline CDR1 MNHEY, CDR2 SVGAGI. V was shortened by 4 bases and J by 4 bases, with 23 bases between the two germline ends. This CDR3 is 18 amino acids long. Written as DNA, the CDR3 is TGTGCCAGCAGTTCTCCGGGCCCTCCGGGAGTTGGGTACAATGAGCAGTTCTTC. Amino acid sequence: CASSSPGPPGVGYNEQFF.

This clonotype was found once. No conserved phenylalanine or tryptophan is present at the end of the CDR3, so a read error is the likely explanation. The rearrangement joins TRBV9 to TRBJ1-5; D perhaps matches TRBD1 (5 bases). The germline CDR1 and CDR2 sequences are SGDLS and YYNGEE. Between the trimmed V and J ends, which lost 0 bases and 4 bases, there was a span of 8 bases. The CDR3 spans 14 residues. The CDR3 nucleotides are TGTGCCAGCAGCGTAGCGGGGGGAAATCAGCCCCAGCATCTT. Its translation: CASSVAGGNQPQHL.